These T cell receptor beta chains were read from a single sample in a study of CD8 T cells in Susac syndrome. TCRdb used MiXCR to reprocess the immunoSEQ multiplex PCR reads, holding one entry per CDR3 protein. The sample shows 75,000 to 80,000 distinct CDR3 sequences, approximately 95% of them seen only once. Material: CD8+ T cells from PBMCs. The receptor set was obtained from a human donor with Susac syndrome. Both conserved end residues are trimmed from each CDR3. The order of the fields is V gene, J gene, CDR3 protein.

>TRBV15|TRBJ1-2
ATSRGSLGYT
>TRBV10-3|TRBJ2-3
AISVTDTQY
>TRBV27|TRBJ1-2
ASSPLGQGSGYT
>TRBV5-6|TRBJ1-5
ASSGGYSNQPQH
>TRBV30|TRBJ2-5
AWTGQTEETQY
>TRBV28|TRBJ2-3
ASSDFWAPGTDTQY
>TRBV5-6|TRBJ1-1
ASSIIPEAF
>TRBV27|TRBJ2-7
ASSLSVGKSEQY
>TRBV14|TRBJ2-1
ASSPRPYNEQF
>TRBV9|TRBJ2-5
ASSVASGRGETQY
>TRBV12-3/TRBV12-4|TRBJ1-1
ASSLATEAF
>TRBV3-1|TRBJ1-1
ASSPRTGLNTEAF
>TRBV7-8|TRBJ2-5
ASSLSGGAKETQY
>TRBV6-6|TRBJ2-3
ASSYRGGVDTQY
>TRBV6-2/TRBV6-3|TRBJ2-7
ASSPGRIEQY
>TRBV24-1|TRBJ1-5
ATRNVDDGRYQPQH
>TRBV11-2|TRBJ2-5
ASSLAPRGRETQY
>TRBV9|TRBJ2-1
ASSVEAGGMNEQF
>TRBV5-1|TRBJ2-5
ASSPNSQETQY
>TRBV4-1|TRBJ1-1
ASSQRTGEAF
>TRBV20-1|TRBJ1-2
SATDSEGAEGYT
>TRBV29-1|TRBJ1-2
SVPGTGLEYGYT
>TRBV7-9|TRBJ2-3
ASSPGLAGAADTQY
>TRBV5-1|TRBJ2-5
ASSLRGGSEKTQY
>TRBV20-1|TRBJ2-7
SARDRDAAYEQY
>TRBV20-1|TRBJ2-7
RLADREAYEQY
>TRBV5-1|TRBJ2-5
ASSPPGKQETQY
>TRBV5-6|TRBJ2-4
ASSLLRLAGVGAKNIQY
>TRBV6-1|TRBJ2-6
ASSERAGGSIGANVLT
>TRBV20-1|TRBJ2-1
SARDRTSTYNEQF
>TRBV28|TRBJ1-1
ASSLFGTGGFPEAF
>TRBV30|TRBJ1-6
AWRRDSSYNSPLH
>TRBV28|TRBJ2-7
ASSFAPEEQY
>TRBV24-1|TRBJ1-2
ATSDSTGPNYGYT
>TRBV30|TRBJ2-3
AWSTGGRTDTQY
>TRBV4-1|TRBJ2-5
ASSQASRSQETQY
>TRBV7-7|TRBJ2-3
ASSLGQVTDTQY
>TRBV5-1|TRBJ1-6
PSSLAKYNSPLH
>TRBV5-6|TRBJ2-3
ASSLGTGGTDTQY
>TRBV10-3|TRBJ2-4
AISDTDNIQY
>TRBV20-1|TRBJ2-1
SASERVAAYNEQF
>TRBV28|TRBJ2-1
ASSLGSGTARTSL
>TRBV6-4|TRBJ2-2
ASSDLSGTGELF
>TRBV9|TRBJ2-1
ASSEGLAGEEQF
>TRBV30|TRBJ1-2
AWSETGTPPLYGYT
>TRBV5-4|TRBJ1-1
ASTDTRNTEAF
>TRBV2|TRBJ1-6
ASSERGQGSSPLH
>TRBV9|TRBJ2-1
ASSLRVSEMTNEQF
>TRBV11-2|TRBJ2-4
ASSQTSVTPKNIQY
>TRBV6-5|TRBJ2-1
ASSYSRGGEQF
>TRBV10-3|TRBJ2-3
AISYTDTQY
>TRBV30|TRBJ1-2
AWSEPHYRPYGYT
>TRBV28|TRBJ2-7
ASSFDEQY